This TCR beta chain was captured by sequencing in a study of cytomegalovirus exposure and HLA in healthy donors. Comments on this clone: Its antigen is unknown. This sample includes further DNA sequences coding for the same CDR3.

A multiplex PCR was run with 60 Vbeta primers and 13 Jbeta primers. Sequencing used immunoSEQ multiplex PCR; TCRdb keeps in-frame clones, though not all of them. The sample yields roughly 200,000 clones, 70% to 90% seen once. V shed 3 bases and J shed 6 bases, with 9 bases lying between them. CDR1 and CDR2 from the germline V gene are SNHLY and FYNNEI. This CDR3 is 13 amino acids long. General study results and limits: Later on, an analysis showed TCR association rates differing by HLA locus, with DRB1 the most and HLA-C the fewest. Donors belonging to an Asian-associated ancestry cluster reportedly showed fewer N-insertions in productive TCRs than the approximately 690-donor mean, according to what a later analysis found.

The chain links TRBV2 to TRBJ1-5; D possibly corresponds to TRBD1 (5 bases). The clonotype was recovered from a woman aged 25 to 39 in good health and CMV-seronegative. The sequenced sample consisted of PBMCs. In DNA form, the CDR3 reads TGTGCCAGCAGTGACAGGGTTAGTCAGCCCCAGCATTTT. Amino acids: CASSDRVSQPQHF.